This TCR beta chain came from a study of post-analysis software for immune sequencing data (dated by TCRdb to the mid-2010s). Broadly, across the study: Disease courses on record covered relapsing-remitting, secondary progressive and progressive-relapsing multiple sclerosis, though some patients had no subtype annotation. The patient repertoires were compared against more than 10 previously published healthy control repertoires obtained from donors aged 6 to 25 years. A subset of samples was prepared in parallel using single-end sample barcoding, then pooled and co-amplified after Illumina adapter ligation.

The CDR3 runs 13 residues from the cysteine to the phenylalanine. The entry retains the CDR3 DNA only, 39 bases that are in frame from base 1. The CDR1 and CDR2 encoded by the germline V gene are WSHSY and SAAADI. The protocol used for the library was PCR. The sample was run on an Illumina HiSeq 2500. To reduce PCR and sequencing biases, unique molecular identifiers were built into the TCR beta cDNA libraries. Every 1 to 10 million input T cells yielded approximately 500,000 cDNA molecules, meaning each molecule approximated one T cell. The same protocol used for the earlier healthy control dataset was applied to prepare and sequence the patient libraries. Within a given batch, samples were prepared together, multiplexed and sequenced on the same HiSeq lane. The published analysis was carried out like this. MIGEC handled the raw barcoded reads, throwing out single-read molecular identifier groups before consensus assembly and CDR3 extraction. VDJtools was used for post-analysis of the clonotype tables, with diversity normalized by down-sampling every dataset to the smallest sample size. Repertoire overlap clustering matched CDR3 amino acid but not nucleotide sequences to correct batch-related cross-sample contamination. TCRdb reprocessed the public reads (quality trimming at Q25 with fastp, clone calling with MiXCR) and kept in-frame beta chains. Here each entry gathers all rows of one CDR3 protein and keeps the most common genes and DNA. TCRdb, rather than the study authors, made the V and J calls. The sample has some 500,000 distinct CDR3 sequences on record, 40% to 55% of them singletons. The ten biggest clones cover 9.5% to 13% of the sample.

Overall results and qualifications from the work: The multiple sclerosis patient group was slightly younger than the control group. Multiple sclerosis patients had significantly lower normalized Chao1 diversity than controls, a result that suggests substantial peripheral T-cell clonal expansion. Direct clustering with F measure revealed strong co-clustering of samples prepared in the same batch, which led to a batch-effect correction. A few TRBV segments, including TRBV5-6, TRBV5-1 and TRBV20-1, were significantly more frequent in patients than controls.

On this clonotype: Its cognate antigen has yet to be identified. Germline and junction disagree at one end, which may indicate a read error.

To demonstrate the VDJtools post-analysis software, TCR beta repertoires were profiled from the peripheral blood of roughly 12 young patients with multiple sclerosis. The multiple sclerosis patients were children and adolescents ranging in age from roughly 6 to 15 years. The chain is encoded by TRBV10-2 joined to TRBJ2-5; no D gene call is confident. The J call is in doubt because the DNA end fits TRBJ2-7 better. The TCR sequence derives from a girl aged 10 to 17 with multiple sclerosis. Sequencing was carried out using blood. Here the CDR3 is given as CACSDSNAYEQYF. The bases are TGCGCCTGCAGTGATTCAAACGCCTACGAGCAGTACTTC.